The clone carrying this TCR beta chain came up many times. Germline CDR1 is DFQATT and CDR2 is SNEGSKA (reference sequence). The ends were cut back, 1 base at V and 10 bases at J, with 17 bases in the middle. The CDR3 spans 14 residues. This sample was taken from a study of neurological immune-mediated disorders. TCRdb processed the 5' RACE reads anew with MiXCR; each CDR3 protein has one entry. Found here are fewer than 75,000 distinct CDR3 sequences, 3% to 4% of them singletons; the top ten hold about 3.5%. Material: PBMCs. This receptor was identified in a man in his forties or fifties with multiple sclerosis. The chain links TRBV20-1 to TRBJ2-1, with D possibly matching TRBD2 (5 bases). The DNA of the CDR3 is TGCAGTGCTAGAGCACTAGGTGGGAGCATCGAGCAGTTCTTC. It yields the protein CSARALGGSIEQFF.